The 8 T cell receptor beta chains below all came from one sample that was sequenced in a study of beta chain features in type 1 diabetes. The authors reverse transcribed all of the isolated RNA, so sequencing captured expressed TCRB transcripts. Generated by immunoSEQ multiplex PCR, the TCRdb table keeps only in-frame clones and is missing some. Of hundreds of thousands of clones listed, roughly 13% are singletons. Sequenced input: naive CD4+ T cells from blood. These receptors all stem from a woman in her thirties or forties in good health.

V and J are TRBV5-1 and TRBJ2-7; the match to TRBD1 covers 9 bases. The CDR3 spans 15 residues. In germline, CDR1 is SGHRS, CDR2 YFSETQ. V trimming: 4 bases; J trimming: 3 bases; junction bases outside the gene matches: 8. In DNA form, the CDR3 reads TGCGCCAGCAGCCCCGCGGGACAGGGTGTCTACGAGCAGTACTTC. Its protein product is CASSPAGQGVYEQYF.

This clone appeared a few times. The rearrangement links TRBV28 to TRBJ2-1; tentative D call: TRBD2 (6 bases). V lost 5 bases to trimming and J lost 4 bases, with 18 bases between them. CDR3 length equals 16 residues. Germline CDR1 MDHEN, CDR2 SYDVKM. The CDR3 DNA sequence: TGTGCCAGCAGTCTGCCGGGGGTGGGGGGTTACAATGAGCAGTTCTTC. Translation gives CASSLPGVGGYNEQFF.

This clone was counted ten times or more. This chain uses TRBV13 with TRBJ2-1; the match to TRBD1 covers 10 bases. The germline CDR1 and CDR2 sequences are PRHDT and FYEKMQ (reference sequence). The CDR3 has 14 amino acids. J gave up 6 bases and V 6 bases, and 5 bases lay outside the gene matches. The CDR3 loop reads CASSNGQGGNEQFF. In nucleotides, the CDR3 is TGTGCCAGCAGTAATGGACAGGGGGGCAATGAGCAGTTCTTC.

There are a few counts of this clone. The chain employs TRBV6-5 and TRBJ2-7, with D possibly being TRBD1 (6 bases). The length of the CDR3 is 13 residues. V gave up 5 bases and J gave up 2 bases, with 10 bases separating them. Germline V gene sequence: CDR1 MNHEY, CDR2 SVGAGI. Written as DNA, the CDR3 is TGTGCCAGCAGTCGAACAGGGACCTACGAGCAGTACTTC. Translating gives CASSRTGTYEQYF.

The chain employs TRBV19 and TRBJ1-2; D is unclear. V was cut by 0 bases and J by 4 bases, with 9 bases left in between. The CDR3 runs to 14 residues. Germline CDR1 LNHDA, CDR2 SQIVND (reference sequence). CDR3: CASSIEGRTYGYTF. Here the CDR3 DNA reads TGTGCCAGTAGTATAGAGGGGAGAACCTATGGCTACACCTTC.

This clone showed up just a few times. This chain connects TRBV7-9 to TRBJ1-1; D remains unclear. V was pared by 1 base and J by 5 bases, with 8 bases between. This CDR3 region has 13 residues. Per the germline V gene, CDR1 is SEHNR and CDR2 is FQNEAQ (reference sequence). The CDR3, as DNA: TGTGCCAGCAGCTTAGGAGGGAGGACTGAAGCTTTCTTT. Translation: CASSLGGRTEAFF.

The chain is built from TRBV6-5 and TRBJ2-7, with TRBD1 matching 7 bases. The CDR3 runs 14 residues. Looked up from germline, CDR1 is MNHEY and CDR2 is SVGAGI. The J segment lost 7 bases and the V segment lost 6 bases, leaving 12 bases of the junction unmatched. The CDR3 sequence: CASRDPGQLREQYF. The CDR3 nucleotides read TGTGCCAGCAGAGATCCGGGACAGCTTCGGGAGCAGTACTTC.

This clone was seen a few times. The chain is built from TRBV6-1 and TRBJ2-3, with D unclear. V was clipped by 2 bases and J by 1 base, with 10 bases between them. CDR1 is MNHNS and CDR2 is SASEGT in the germline V gene. This CDR3 is built from 15 residues. DNA of the CDR3: TGTGCCAGCAGTGAATTCGGCACAGGCACAGATACGCAGTATTTT. This sequence encodes CASSEFGTGTDTQYF.